This T cell receptor beta chain was found in a study of T-cell memory formation after mild COVID-19. Study-level information: Clustering of TCRs was largely donor specific. Study outcomes and limitations: Clones from the second wave (peaking day 37) had unconfirmed SARS-CoV-2 specificity. The study found balanced CD4/CD8 in clones contracting day 15 to 85 and a CD4+ lean in later expanders. Contracting CD4+ clones lay largely in CM and EM, with CD8+ ones residing in EMRA.

The V gene's germline CDR1 is MNHEY and CDR2 SVGEGT. Trimming pared 0 bases from V and 1 base from J, leaving 7 bases between. The CDR3 is 15 amino acids. The table lists this clonotype with a few counts. Its antigen is currently unknown. TCRdb ran MiXCR on the 5' RACE reads and lists one entry per CDR3 protein. The table shows about 160,000 distinct CDR3 sequences, with around a third occurring only once. The TCR sequence derives from an adult woman who had mild COVID-19 (a few samples of this study predate the infection). Cell type and time point are not known. The genes are TRBV6-2 or TRBV6-3 and TRBJ2-1; D unresolved. Sequenced: PBMCs or a T cell subset sorted from them (not recorded which). As DNA, the CDR3 is TGTGCCAGCAGTTACTCTAGCTTTTCCTACAATGAGCAGTTCTTC. Protein sequence: CASSYSSFSYNEQFF.